This T cell receptor beta chain appears in the sequencing data of a study of CD8+ T cells in alopecia areata (dated by TCRdb to the late 2010s). For the study in its entirety: The treated patients, all with moderate-to-severe alopecia areata, were enrolled in an open-label pilot trial of oral tofacitinib given at 5 to 10 mg twice daily. In humans, TCRbeta sequencing was performed on scalp tissue and on sorted CD4+ and CD8+ peripheral blood T cells from healthy controls and from patients with patchy or totalis/universalis alopecia areata. Patients stayed on tofacitinib for 6 to 18 months and then had 6 months of follow-up off drug so that delayed response and recurrence could be assessed. Scalp clonality was compared among normal scalp (n=4), patchy alopecia areata scalp (n=8), and alopecia totalis/universalis scalp (n=8). Patients on tofacitinib were biopsied at baseline and after 4 and 24 weeks of treatment, and several of the patients also had a later scalp biopsy. RNA was extracted with the PAXgene miRNA kit for fixed scalp, the miRNeasy kit for PBMCs, and the RNeasy kit for mouse skin. immunoSEQ multiplex PCR using 35 Vbeta forward primers and 13 Jbeta reverse primers was used to amplify TCRbeta CDR3 regions. To study T cell clonal expansion in alopecia areata, the researchers applied high-throughput TCRbeta sequencing to both the C3H/HeJ mouse model and human patients.

Study-wide conclusions, independent of this receptor: Unlike mouse skin, where gammadelta T cells dominate, normal human skin contains resident alphabeta T cells that get sequenced too, which complicates analysis of the scalp TCR repertoire. TCR sequences shared between patients were less clear than in mice, possibly partly because of HLA diversity in the patient population. Lesional scalp, especially in alopecia totalis/universalis, showed higher clonality and more expanded CD8+ clones than normal scalp, suggesting antigenic drive.

The CDR3 numbers 15 residues from cysteine through phenylalanine. Kept here is only the CDR3 DNA, which spans 45 bases and is read in frame from base 1. CDR1 and CDR2 (SGHRS, YFSETQ) derive from the germline V gene. V trim: 5 bases; J trim: 6 bases; unmatched bases: 10. This sample's time point label indicates: baseline before oral tofacitinib. Lesional scalp punch biopsies and peripheral blood were obtained from alopecia areata patients. PBMCs were isolated by density centrifugation and stained for CD3, CD4 and CD8, after which CD4+ and CD8+ T cells were sorted on a FACSAria. Libraries were prepared through the immunoSEQ multiplex PCR assay. For TCR sequencing, RNA was extracted from every sample and reverse transcribed into cDNA to serve as template. SuperScript III was used to make first-strand cDNA, primed with a 2:1 mix of oligo-dT and random hexamers. Amplification bias was assessed with a synthetic immune receptor repertoire, and residual bias was removed computationally. Processing in the source paper ran as follows. After raw reads were preprocessed to remove errors, the CDR3 was defined following IMGT conventions as running from the conserved cysteine to phenylalanine. Clonality was computed as 1 minus the Shannon entropy, with the entropy normalized by log2 of the number of productive unique TCRs. CD4 or CD8 identity of scalp clones was inferred by cross-referencing scalp TCRbeta sequences with sorted blood CD4 and CD8 repertoires. TCRdb's version of the immuneACCESS table is confined to in-frame rearrangements and falls short of the full clone set. An unresolved V gene accounts for under half of the shortfall where checked; the remainder is of unknown origin. V and J calls and clone size are those listed in that table; D and trimming were worked out from the DNA. The sample includes 150,000 or so clones, with under 60% observed a single time. The leading ten clones occupy just under 20% of the sample.

About this clone itself: Its antigen is not yet known. Nothing much larger sits one base from this clone, and base qualities are not available.

This clonotype was sampled from a human donor with alopecia areata. Here the chain combines TRBV5-1 and TRBJ1-5; 8 junctional bases match TRBD1. The specimen comprised CD8+ T cells sorted from blood, sampled at week 0. The base sequence is TGCGCCAGCAGAGTGGTCAGGGGGCGCGTTCAGCCCCAGCATTTT. The translation is CASRVVRGRVQPQHF.